The clone carrying this T cell receptor beta chain was observed a handful of times. Its cognate antigen is unknown. This sample is drawn from a study of T cell repertoires in cytomegalovirus infection. Study details: The authors relied on CMV epitopes, both recently identified HLA-C-restricted and well-studied HLA-B-restricted.

The CDR3 runs to 16 residues. Trimming took 6 bases from V and 0 from J, leaving 15 bases between them. Germline CDR1 MNHEY, CDR2 SVGEGT. MiXCR was run by TCRdb on the reads, yielding one entry per CDR3 protein. The sample contains more than 300,000 distinct CDR3 sequences, about 34% of which appear only once. J is TRBJ2-1 and V is TRBV6-2 or TRBV6-3; D perhaps matches TRBD2 (6 bases). This TCR was recovered from a human donor in good health (CMV status not recorded). Some clones in this sample may be carry-over from other donors' samples. This material consisted of cultured PBMCs, taken from culture after CMV antigen stimulation. CDR3 nucleotides: TGTGCCAGCAGCCCCGGGGCGGGATTCTCCTACAATGAGCAGTTCTTC. Protein: CASSPGAGFSYNEQFF.